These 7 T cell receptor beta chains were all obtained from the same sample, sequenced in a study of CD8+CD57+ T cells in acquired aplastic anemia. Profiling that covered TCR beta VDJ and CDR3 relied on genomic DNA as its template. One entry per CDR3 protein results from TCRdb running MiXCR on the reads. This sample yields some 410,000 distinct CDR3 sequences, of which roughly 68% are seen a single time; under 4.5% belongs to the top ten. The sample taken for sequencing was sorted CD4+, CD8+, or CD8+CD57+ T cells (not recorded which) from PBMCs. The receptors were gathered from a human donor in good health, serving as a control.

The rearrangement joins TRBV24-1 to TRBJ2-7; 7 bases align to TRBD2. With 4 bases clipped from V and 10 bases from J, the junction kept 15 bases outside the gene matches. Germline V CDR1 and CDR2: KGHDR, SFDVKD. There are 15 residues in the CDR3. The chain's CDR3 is CATSERTRSAERQYF. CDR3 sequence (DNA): TGTGCCACCAGTGAACGGACTAGATCTGCGGAGCGCCAGTACTTC.

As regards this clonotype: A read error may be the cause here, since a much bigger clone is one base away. This CDR3 reads CAISTPGQGANGYTF. CDR3 nucleotides: TGTGCCATCAGTACGCCGGGACAGGGAGCCAATGGCTACACCTTC. This sequence joins TRBV10-3 and TRBJ1-2; TRBD1 aligns across 9 bases. Per germline, CDR1 ENHRY and CDR2 SYGVKD. V was clipped by 5 bases and J by 6 bases; unmatched bases: 10. The CDR3 is 15 residues long.

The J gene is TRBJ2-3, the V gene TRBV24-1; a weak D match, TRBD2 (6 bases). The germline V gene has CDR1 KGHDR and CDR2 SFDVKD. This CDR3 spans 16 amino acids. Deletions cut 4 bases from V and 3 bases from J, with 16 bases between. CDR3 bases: TGTGCCACCAGTGACGCTATATTCGCGGGGACAGATACGCAGTATTTT. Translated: CATSDAIFAGTDTQYF.

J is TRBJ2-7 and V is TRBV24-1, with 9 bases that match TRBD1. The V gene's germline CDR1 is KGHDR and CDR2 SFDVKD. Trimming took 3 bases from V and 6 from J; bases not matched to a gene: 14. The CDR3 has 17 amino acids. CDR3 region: CATSDLTQRTGVGEQYF. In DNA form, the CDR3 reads TGTGCCACCAGTGATCTCACGCAAAGGACAGGGGTCGGCGAGCAGTACTTC.

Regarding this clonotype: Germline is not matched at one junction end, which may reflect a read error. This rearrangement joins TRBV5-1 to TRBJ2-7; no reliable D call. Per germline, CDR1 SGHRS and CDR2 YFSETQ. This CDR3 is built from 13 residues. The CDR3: CASSSPQVYEQYF. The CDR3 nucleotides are TGTGCCAGCAGTTCGCCTCAGGTCTACGAGCAGTACTTC.

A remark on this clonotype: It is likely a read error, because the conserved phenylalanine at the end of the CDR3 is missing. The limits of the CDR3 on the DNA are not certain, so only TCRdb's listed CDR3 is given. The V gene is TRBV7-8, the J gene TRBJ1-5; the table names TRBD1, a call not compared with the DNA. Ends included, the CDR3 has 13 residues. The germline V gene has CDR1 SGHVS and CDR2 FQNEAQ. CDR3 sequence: CASSDAALGHTQY.

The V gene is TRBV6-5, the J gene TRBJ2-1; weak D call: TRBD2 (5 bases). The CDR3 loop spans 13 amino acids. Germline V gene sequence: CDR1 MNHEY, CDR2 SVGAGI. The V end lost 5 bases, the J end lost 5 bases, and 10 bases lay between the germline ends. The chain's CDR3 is CASSATGNNEQFF. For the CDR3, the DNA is TGTGCCAGCAGTGCGACGGGGAACAATGAGCAGTTCTTC.